This T cell receptor (beta chain) comes out of a study of shared clonotypes between healthy human individuals. Turning to the study itself: The study enrolled two women and a few men aged 18 to 49. Each donor had three CD4 naive, three CD4 memory, two CD8 naive and one CD8 memory plate. Study outcomes and limitations: Approximately 5.3% was the fraction of naive CD4 clonotypes found shared across a few donors.

A CD45RA-negative memory subset and a CD45RA+ naive subset were separated from the CD4+ cells. Sequencing used immunoSEQ multiplex PCR; TCRdb keeps in-frame clones, though not all of them. The sample contains about 1.1 million clones, around 82% of which appear only once. Germline CDR1 SGHRS, CDR2 YFSETQ. V was pared by 2 bases and J by 4 bases, with 12 bases between. This CDR3 comprises 14 residues. As concerns this clone: Its specificity is not known.

The sequenced material came from memory CD4+ T cells from PBMCs. As to subset: CD45RA-negative fraction. The clonotype comes from a man aged 18 to 29 in good health. Some clones in this sample may be carry-over from other donors' samples. This chain links TRBV5-1 with TRBJ1-1; TRBD1 is a possible D gene (5 bases). CDR3 in DNA: TGCGCCAGCAGCTTAGGGACGGCGTTCACTGAAGCTTTCTTT. This gives the protein CASSLGTAFTEAFF.